These 6 T cell receptor beta chains originate from one sample sequenced in a study of beta chain features in type 1 diabetes. Expressed TCRB transcripts were sequenced because the entire RNA isolate underwent reverse transcription. The table came from immunoSEQ multiplex PCR; TCRdb's copy has only in-frame clones and leaves some out. In the table there are about half a million clones, around 10% of which are singletons. The material sequenced was naive CD4+ T cells from blood. These TCRs come from a woman between 18 and 30 years old in good health.

The CDR3 here is CASSILLQTNYGYTF. The CDR3 nucleotides read TGTGCCAGCAGCATCCTCTTACAGACTAACTATGGCTACACCTTC. This chain uses TRBV7-2 with TRBJ1-2; D is unclear. From germline, CDR1 is SGHTA and CDR2 FQGNSA. The CDR3 has 15 residues. The germline V and J ends were trimmed by 5 bases and 0 bases, with 13 bases remaining between them.

This clone was observed a few times. The chain has TRBV5-1 and TRBJ2-5, with 12 bases aligning to TRBD2. CDR1 and CDR2 from the germline V gene are SGHRS and YFSETQ. This CDR3 has 15 amino acids. Trimming cost V 5 bases and J 2 bases; bases outside gene matches: 4. Here the CDR3 DNA reads TGCGCCAGCAGGTCAGGACTAGCGGGACAAGAGACCCAGTACTTC. It encodes CASRSGLAGQETQYF.

The chain recombines TRBV9 with TRBJ2-1, with 7 bases lining up with TRBD2. Germline V gene sequence: CDR1 SGDLS, CDR2 YYNGEE. Trimming cost V 4 bases and J 6 bases; bases outside gene matches: 7. The CDR3 consists of 14 residues. CDR3 bases: TGTGCCAGCAGCCCCCGACTAGCACGCAATGAGCAGTTCTTC. Its translation: CASSPRLARNEQFF.

This clone was detected a few times. The genes are TRBV7-2 and TRBJ2-3, with D possibly being TRBD1 (6 bases). CDR1 is SGHTA, CDR2 FQGNSA, per germline. V was trimmed by 7 bases and J by 6 bases, leaving 14 bases between them. The CDR3 is 13 residues long. The DNA for the CDR3 is TGTGCCAGCACCCACAGGGCTTCCGATACGCAGTATTTT. The encoded protein is CASTHRASDTQYF.

The chain employs TRBV5-4 and TRBJ1-3; unclear D gene. The germline V gene encodes CDR1 SGHNT and CDR2 YYREEE (reference sequence). Deletions cut 4 bases from V and 0 bases from J, with 14 bases between. There are 16 residues in the CDR3. For the CDR3, the DNA is TGTGCCAGCAGCACCGGACGGGATTTCTCTGGAAACACCATATATTTT. Residues: CASSTGRDFSGNTIYF.

Only one count was recorded for this clone. Other DNA variants within this sample encode the same CDR3. V usage is TRBV29-1 and J usage is TRBJ1-1, with D possibly TRBD1 on 5 matching bases. V lost 4 bases and J 1 base, leaving 10 bases between the germline ends. CDR1 and CDR2 from the germline V gene are SQVTM and ANQGSEA. The CDR3 extends over 13 amino acids. For the CDR3, the DNA is TGCAGCGTTGCTAGGCAGGGGAACACTGAAGCTTTCTTT. It translates to CSVARQGNTEAFF.